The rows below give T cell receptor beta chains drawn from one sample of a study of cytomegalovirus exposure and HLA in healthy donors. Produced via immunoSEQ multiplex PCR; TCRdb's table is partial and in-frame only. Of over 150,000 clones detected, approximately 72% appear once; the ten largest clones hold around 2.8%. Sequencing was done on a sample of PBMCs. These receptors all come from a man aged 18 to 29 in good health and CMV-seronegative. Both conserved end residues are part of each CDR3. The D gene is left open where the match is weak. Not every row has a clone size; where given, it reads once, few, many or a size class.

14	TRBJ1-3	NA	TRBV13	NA	TGTGCCAGCAGCTTAGGAACAGGTGGAAACACCATATATTTT	CASSLGTGGNTIYF
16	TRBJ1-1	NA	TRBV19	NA	TGTGCCAGTAGTATAGTGCAGGGCAAAAGGGACACTGAAGCTTTCTTT	CASSIVQGKRDTEAFF
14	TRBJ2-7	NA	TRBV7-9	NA	TGTGCCAGCAGCCGTACGAGCCTGTCCTACGAGCAGTACTTC	CASSRTSLSYEQYF
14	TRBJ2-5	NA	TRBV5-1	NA	TGCGCCAGCAGCTTGGGGGGAGATCAAGAGACCCAGTACTTC	CASSLGGDQETQYF
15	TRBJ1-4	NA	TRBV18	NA	TGTGCCAGCTCACCTTCGGGACATTCGCCTGAAAAACTGTTTTTT	CASSPSGHSPEKLFF
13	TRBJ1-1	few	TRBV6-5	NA	TGTGCCAGCAGTCAGACAGGGAACACTGAAGCTTTCTTT	CASSQTGNTEAFF
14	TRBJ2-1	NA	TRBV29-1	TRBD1	TGCAGCGTTGATCCGGGACAGGGGGATGCCGAGCAGTTCTTC	CSVDPGQGDAEQFF
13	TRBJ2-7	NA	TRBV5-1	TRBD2	TGCGCCAGCAGCCGGGGGGGATTCTACGAGCAGTACTTC	CASSRGGFYEQYF
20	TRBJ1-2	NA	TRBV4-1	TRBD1	TGCGCCAGCAGCCAAAGCCCCGGGGACAGGGGACATTCCCTTTTCTATGGCTACACCTTC	CASSQSPGDRGHSLFYGYTF
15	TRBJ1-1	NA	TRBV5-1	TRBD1	TGCGCCAGCAGCCCGGGACAGGGCGGGAACACTGAAGCTTTCTTT	CASSPGQGGNTEAFF
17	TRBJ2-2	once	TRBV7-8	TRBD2	TGTGCCAGCAGCTCCCCGGGAGCGGGGGGGCAAACCGGGGAGCTGTTTTTT	CASSSPGAGGQTGELFF
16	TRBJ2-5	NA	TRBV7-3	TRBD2	TGTGCCAGCAGCTCCGCCCACCAAGCGGGGGAAGAGACCCAGTACTTC	CASSSAHQAGEETQYF
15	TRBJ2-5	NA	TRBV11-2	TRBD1	TGTGCCAGCAGCCCCCGGACAGGGAGAGTTGAGACCCAGTACTTC	CASSPRTGRVETQYF
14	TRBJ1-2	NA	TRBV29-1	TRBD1	TGCAGCGTTGTAGGCAGGGGGCGTAACTATGGCTACACCTTC	CSVVGRGRNYGYTF
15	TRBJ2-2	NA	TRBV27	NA	TGTGCCAGCAGTTGGATGTGGGAACGGGACGGGGAGCTGTTTTTT	CASSWMWERDGELFF
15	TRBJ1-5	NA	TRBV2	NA	TGTGCCAGCAGTAAGGGCCTCTCGGAGGGTCAGCCCCAGCATTTT	CASSKGLSEGQPQHF
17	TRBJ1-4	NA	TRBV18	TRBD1	TGTGCCAGCTCACCGAGCCCTTCAGGGGGCCCGAATGAAAAACTGTTTTTT	CASSPSPSGGPNEKLFF
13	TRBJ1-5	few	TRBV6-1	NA	TGTGCCAGCACTTCTTATAGCAATCAGCCCCAGCATTTT	CASTSYSNQPQHF
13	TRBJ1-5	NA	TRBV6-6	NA	TGTGCCAGCAGTTTTAACGGGAATCAGCCCCAGCATTTT	CASSFNGNQPQHF
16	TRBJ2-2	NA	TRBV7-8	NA	TGTGCCAGCAGCTTAAGGGGAGGGGGATACACCGGGGAGCTGTTTTTT	CASSLRGGGYTGELFF
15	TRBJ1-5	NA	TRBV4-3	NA	TGCGCCAGCAGCCAATCAACAGGGAACAATCAGCCCCAGCATTTT	CASSQSTGNNQPQHF
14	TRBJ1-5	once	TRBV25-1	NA	TGTGCCAGCAGTGAATGGGGGGACAATCAGCCCCAGCATTTT	CASSEWGDNQPQHF
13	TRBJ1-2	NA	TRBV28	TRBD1	TGTGCCAGTATAAGTCAGGGGGCCTATGGCTACACCTTC	CASISQGAYGYTF
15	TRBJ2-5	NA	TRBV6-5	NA	TGTGCCAGCAGTTACGGTCGACAGTTCCAAGAGACCCAGTACTTC	CASSYGRQFQETQYF
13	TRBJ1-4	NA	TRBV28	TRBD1	TGTGCCAGCAGTCTGGGACAGGTGGGAGAACTGTTTTTT	CASSLGQVGELFF
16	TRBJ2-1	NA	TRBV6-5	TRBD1	TGTGCCAGCAGTTACACCGACAGGGGAAGGTACAATGAGCAGTTCTTC	CASSYTDRGRYNEQFF
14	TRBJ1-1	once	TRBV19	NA	TGTGCCAGTAGCCAGGGGATAACAGACACTGAAGCTTTCTTT	CASSQGITDTEAFF
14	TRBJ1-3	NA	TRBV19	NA	TGTGCCAGTAGTCGAGGGTTCGGCGGAAACACCATATATTTT	CASSRGFGGNTIYF
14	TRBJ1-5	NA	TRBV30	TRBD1	TGTGCCTGTAATAGGACAGGGAATCGGCAGCCCCAGCATTTT	CACNRTGNRQPQHF
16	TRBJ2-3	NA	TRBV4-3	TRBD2	TGCGCCAGCAGCCAAAGGGCGGCGGCGGGGGAAGATACGCAGTATTTT	CASSQRAAAGEDTQYF
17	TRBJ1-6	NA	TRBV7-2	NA	TGTGCCAGCAGCCCCCCCCGGGGAAGAGAGGACGGGTCACCCCTCCACTTT	CASSPPRGREDGSPLHF
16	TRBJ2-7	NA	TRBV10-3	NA	TGTGCCATCAGTGAGGGGGGCCCCCCTAACTACTACGAGCAGTACTTC	CAISEGGPPNYYEQYF
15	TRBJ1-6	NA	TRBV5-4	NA	TGTGCCAGCAGCTTGGAACAGTGGAATAATTCACCCCTCCACTTT	CASSLEQWNNSPLHF
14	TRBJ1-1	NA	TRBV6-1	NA	TGTGCCAGCAGTGAAGTCAGTGAGAACACTGAAGCTTTCTTT	CASSEVSENTEAFF
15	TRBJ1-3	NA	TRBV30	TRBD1	TGTGCCTGGAGTTGGACAGGGGGCTCTGGAAACACCATATATTTT	CAWSWTGGSGNTIYF
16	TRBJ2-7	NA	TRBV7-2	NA	TGTGCCAGCAGCCCCCAGACGGGACAAGGGGCCCACGAGCAGTACTTC	CASSPQTGQGAHEQYF
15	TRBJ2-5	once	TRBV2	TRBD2	TGTGCCAGCAGTGCTCCGGGACTACTAGAAGAGACCCAGTACTTC	CASSAPGLLEETQYF
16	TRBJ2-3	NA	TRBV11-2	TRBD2	TGTGCCAGCAGCTTAGGGGTAGCGGGGGGCACAGATACGCAGTATTTT	CASSLGVAGGTDTQYF
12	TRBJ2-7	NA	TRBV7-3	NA	TGTGCCAGCAGGGCGGAGTCCAACGAGCAGTACTTC	CASRAESNEQYF
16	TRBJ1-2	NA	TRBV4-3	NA	TGCGCCAGCAGCCAAGAACTACGGGGGGCGGACTATGGCTACACCTTC	CASSQELRGADYGYTF
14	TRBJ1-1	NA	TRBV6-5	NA	TGTGCCAGCAGTGAGCAGGGGCCGGGGAGTAAAGCTTTCTTT	CASSEQGPGSKAFF
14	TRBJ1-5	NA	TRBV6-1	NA	TGTGCCAGCACTCGGGGGGAGGGCAATCAGCCCCAGCATTTT	CASTRGEGNQPQHF
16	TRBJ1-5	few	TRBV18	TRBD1	TGTGCCAGCTCACCAAGCCAGGGGGATAGCAATCAGCCCCAGCATTTT	CASSPSQGDSNQPQHF
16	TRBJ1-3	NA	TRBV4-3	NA	TGCGCCAGCAGCCAAGGACTCGGGGCGGGGGGAAACACCATATATTTT	CASSQGLGAGGNTIYF
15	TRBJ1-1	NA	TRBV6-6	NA	TGTGCCAGCAGTTACGAGAGCTTCATGAACACTGAAGCTTTCTTT	CASSYESFMNTEAFF
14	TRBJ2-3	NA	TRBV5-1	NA	TGCGCCAGCAGCTCCGGAGAAGCCACAGATACGCAGTATTTT	CASSSGEATDTQYF
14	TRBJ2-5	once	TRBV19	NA	TGTGCCAGTAGTATCACAGGGCGAGGGGAGACCCAGTACTTC	CASSITGRGETQYF